This is a list of T cell receptor beta chains from one sample in a study of blood T cell repertoires in COVID-19. Clones were sequenced by immunoSEQ multiplex PCR, and TCRdb holds only the in-frame ones, with some missing. The table records roughly 250,000 clones, nearly 90% of them present only once. The source material was peripheral blood. These receptors were taken from a middle-aged woman who had recovered from COVID-19. CDR3s include the opening cysteine and the closing phenylalanine or tryptophan. Fields, in order: D gene, clone size, V gene, J gene, CDR3 DNA, CDR3 protein. The D gene is left open where the match is weak. Some rows have no size entry. The others give once, few or many, or a class for an expanded clone.

TRBD1	.	TRBV6-5	TRBJ2-2	TGTGCCAGCAGTTGGACAGGGGAGAACACCGGGGAGCTGTTTTTT	CASSWTGENTGELFF
.	.	TRBV15	TRBJ2-6	TGTGCCACCAGCACCCCGGGACACGAAAACTCTGGGGCCAACGTCCTGACTTTC	CATSTPGHENSGANVLTF
.	few	TRBV5-4	TRBJ1-6	TGTGCCAGCACCCCAGGGTTAGGGAATTCACCCCTCCACTTT	CASTPGLGNSPLHF
TRBD1	.	TRBV5-1	TRBJ1-4	TGCGCCAGCAGCCGGGACAGGGGAGGGGATAATGAAAAACTGTTTTTT	CASSRDRGGDNEKLFF
.	.	TRBV15	TRBJ2-2	TGTGCCACCAGCAGAGCGGGGAACACCGGGGAGCTGTTTTTT	CATSRAGNTGELFF
.	.	TRBV28	TRBJ1-5	TGTGCCAGCTGGAGTGGGAGCAATAGCAATCAGCCCCAGCATTTT	CASWSGSNSNQPQHF
.	.	TRBV3-1/TRBV3-2	TRBJ1-2	TGTGCCAGCAGCCCAGGTGGGGCCTATGGCTACACCTTC	CASSPGGAYGYTF
TRBD2	.	TRBV14	TRBJ2-5	TGTGCCAGCAGCCAAGAGCGGGGGGCTGCCTTGGAGACCCAGTACTTC	CASSQERGAALETQYF
TRBD1	few	TRBV19	TRBJ1-1	TGTGCCAGTAGTATAGATCTAGGACAGGGGGCCGCTGAAGCTTTCTTT	CASSIDLGQGAAEAFF
TRBD2	.	TRBV7-3	TRBJ2-2	TGTGCCAGCAGCCATACTAGCGACCGCACCGGGGAGCTGTTTTTT	CASSHTSDRTGELFF
TRBD2	.	TRBV6-2/TRBV6-3	TRBJ2-3	TGTGCCAGCAGCCCTCTAGCGGCAGATACGCAGTATTTT	CASSPLAADTQYF
TRBD1	.	TRBV6-1	TRBJ2-2	TGTGCCAGCAGTGCAAGACAGGGCGCGAACACCGGGGAGCTGTTTTTT	CASSARQGANTGELFF
TRBD1	once	TRBV7-9	TRBJ1-4	TGTGCCAGCAGCTTACAGGGGGCAGGTGAAAAACTGTTTTTT	CASSLQGAGEKLFF
TRBD1	.	TRBV9	TRBJ1-4	TGTGCCAGCAGCGTAGGACAGGGGCGGAATGAAAAACTGTTTTTT	CASSVGQGRNEKLFF
TRBD2	.	TRBV19	TRBJ2-1	TGTGCCAGTAGTATAGATGATAGCGGGACTTTTTGGTTCTTC	CASSIDDSGTFWFF
TRBD1	.	TRBV5-4	TRBJ1-1	TGTGCCAGTCGACGGGACAGGGGTGCTGAAGCTTTCTTT	CASRRDRGAEAFF
TRBD1	few	TRBV6-5	TRBJ1-6	TGTGCCAGCAGTCCCGCGGGACAGCTCCGGTCACCCCTCCACTTT	CASSPAGQLRSPLHF
.	.	TRBV7-9	TRBJ1-5	TGTGCCAGCAGCGCGGCCAATCAGCCCCAGCATTTT	CASSAANQPQHF
TRBD2	.	TRBV6-5	TRBJ2-1	TGTGCCGTACGGACTAGCGGGTCCCCCAATGAGCAGTTCTTC	CAVRTSGSPNEQFF
TRBD2	.	TRBV9	TRBJ2-3	TGTGCCAGCAGCGTAGGCGGTAGCGGGAGCACAGATACGCAGTATTTT	CASSVGGSGSTDTQYF
TRBD1	.	TRBV24-1	TRBJ1-1	TGTGCCACCACCGGGACAGGGGGCGCTTCTGAAGCTTTCTTT	CATTGTGGASEAFF
TRBD1	few	TRBV19	TRBJ1-5	TGTGCCAGTAGTATCTCCAGGGGGCATCAGCCCCAGCATTTT	CASSISRGHQPQHF
TRBD1	once	TRBV6-5	TRBJ2-5	TGTGCCAGCAGCCTTGACAGGGTTCGAGAGACCCAGTACTTC	CASSLDRVRETQYF
.	.	TRBV9	TRBJ2-1	TGTGCCAGCAGCGTAGCTACCAATGAGCAGTTCTTC	CASSVATNEQFF
.	.	TRBV5-6	TRBJ2-7	TGTGCCAGCACTAGACAGTACTACGAGCAGTACTTC	CASTRQYYEQYF
.	few	TRBV18	TRBJ1-1	TGTGCCAGCTCACTACTCGGGGGAGGCGGACTGGTGAACACTGAAGCTTTCTTT	CASSLLGGGGLVNTEAFF
TRBD1	.	TRBV28	TRBJ1-5	TGTGCCAGCAGGACAGGGGGCCCGTTCAATCAGCCCCAGCATTTT	CASRTGGPFNQPQHF
TRBD1	.	TRBV7-2	TRBJ2-2	TGTGCCAGCAGCTTAAGAGACAGGGAAACCGGGGAGCTGTTTTTT	CASSLRDRETGELFF
.	.	TRBV6-5	TRBJ2-3	TGTGCCAGCAGTTACTCGTCGGGTTGGGGCACAGATACGCAGTATTTT	CASSYSSGWGTDTQYF
TRBD1	.	TRBV6-6	TRBJ2-5	TGTGCCAGCACCTCCCGGACAGGGACATCTATGGAGACCCAGTACTTC	CASTSRTGTSMETQYF
TRBD1	.	TRBV28	TRBJ1-5	TGTGCCAGCAGCTTCACCCCCGGGACAGGGGGCGGTGATCAGCCCCAGCATTTT	CASSFTPGTGGGDQPQHF
.	.	TRBV15	TRBJ2-3	TGTGCCACCAGCAGAGACAGTACAAGCACAGATACGCAGTATTTT	CATSRDSTSTDTQYF
TRBD2	.	TRBV7-9	TRBJ2-3	TGTGCCAGCAGTGGGGGCGTAGCGGGAGGAGGTGATACGCAGTATTTT	CASSGGVAGGGDTQYF
.	.	TRBV3-1/TRBV3-2	TRBJ2-2	TGTGCCAGCAGCCAAGACTTCAACACCGGGGAGCTGTTTTTT	CASSQDFNTGELFF
TRBD1	.	TRBV25-1	TRBJ1-2	TGTGCCAGCAGTGGGCGACAGGGAGGAGGTTATGGCTACACCTTC	CASSGRQGGGYGYTF
TRBD1	.	TRBV18	TRBJ1-3	TGTGCCAGCTCCTTCGACAGGGGGCTCTCTGGAAACACCATATATTTT	CASSFDRGLSGNTIYF
.	.	TRBV5-6	TRBJ2-1	TGTGCCAGCAGCTTGCTGACTAGCTCCTACAATGAGCAGTTCTTC	CASSLLTSSYNEQFF